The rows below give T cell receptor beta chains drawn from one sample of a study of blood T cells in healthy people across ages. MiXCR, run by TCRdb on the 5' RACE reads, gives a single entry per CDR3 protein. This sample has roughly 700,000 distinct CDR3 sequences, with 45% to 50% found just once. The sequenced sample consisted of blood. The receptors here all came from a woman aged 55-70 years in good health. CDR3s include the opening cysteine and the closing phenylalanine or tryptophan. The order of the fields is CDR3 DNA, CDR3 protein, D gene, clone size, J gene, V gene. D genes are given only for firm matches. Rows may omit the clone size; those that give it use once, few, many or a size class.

CDR3nt: TGTGCCAGCAGCTTAGCCCTCCGAGGGAGTTCCTACGAGCAGTACTTC
CDR3aa: CASSLALRGSSYEQYF
d_gene: .
abundance: .
j_gene: TRBJ2-7
v_gene: TRBV7-9

CDR3nt: TGCGGCACGGTGGGACAGCCAAACACTGAAGCTTTCTTT
CDR3aa: CGTVGQPNTEAFF
d_gene: TRBD1
abundance: .
j_gene: TRBJ1-1
v_gene: TRBV20-1

CDR3nt: TGCGCCAGCAGCTTCGGGACAGCCAAGGAGACCCAGTACTTC
CDR3aa: CASSFGTAKETQYF
d_gene: TRBD1
abundance: .
j_gene: TRBJ2-5
v_gene: TRBV5-1

CDR3nt: TGCAGCGTGACTGCAACTAATGAAAAACTGTTTTTT
CDR3aa: CSVTATNEKLFF
d_gene: .
abundance: few
j_gene: TRBJ1-4
v_gene: TRBV29-1

CDR3nt: TGTGCCAGCAGTTCTGGGGGTGTCATTCAGTACTTC
CDR3aa: CASSSGGVIQYF
d_gene: .
abundance: .
j_gene: TRBJ2-4
v_gene: TRBV6-2/TRBV6-3

CDR3nt: TGTGCCAGCAGGAGGGAGTCCTACGAGCAGTACTTC
CDR3aa: CASRRESYEQYF
d_gene: .
abundance: few
j_gene: TRBJ2-7
v_gene: TRBV2

CDR3nt: TGCAGTATCAGGGGAAACACTGAAGCTTTCTTT
CDR3aa: CSIRGNTEAFF
d_gene: .
abundance: .
j_gene: TRBJ1-1
v_gene: TRBV20-1

CDR3nt: TGCAGTGCTAGAGATGAGAACAGGGTATCCTACGAGCAGTACTTC
CDR3aa: CSARDENRVSYEQYF
d_gene: .
abundance: .
j_gene: TRBJ2-7
v_gene: TRBV20-1

CDR3nt: TGTGCCAGCAGCCCGACTAATGGGACTCAATACGAGCAGTACTTC
CDR3aa: CASSPTNGTQYEQYF
d_gene: .
abundance: .
j_gene: TRBJ2-7
v_gene: TRBV7-9

CDR3nt: TGCAGTGCTAGCGGGACACAAAGTCGAGAGCAGTACTTC
CDR3aa: CSASGTQSREQYF
d_gene: .
abundance: .
j_gene: TRBJ2-5
v_gene: TRBV20-1

CDR3nt: TGTGCCAGCAGCACCGGGACTAGCGGGAGTGATACGCAGTATTTT
CDR3aa: CASSTGTSGSDTQYF
d_gene: TRBD2
abundance: once
j_gene: TRBJ2-3
v_gene: TRBV3-1

CDR3nt: TGTGCCAGCAGCTTGAGTGCGAGCAGCACCCACAATGAGCAGTTCTTC
CDR3aa: CASSLSASSTHNEQFF
d_gene: .
abundance: .
j_gene: TRBJ2-1
v_gene: TRBV5-5